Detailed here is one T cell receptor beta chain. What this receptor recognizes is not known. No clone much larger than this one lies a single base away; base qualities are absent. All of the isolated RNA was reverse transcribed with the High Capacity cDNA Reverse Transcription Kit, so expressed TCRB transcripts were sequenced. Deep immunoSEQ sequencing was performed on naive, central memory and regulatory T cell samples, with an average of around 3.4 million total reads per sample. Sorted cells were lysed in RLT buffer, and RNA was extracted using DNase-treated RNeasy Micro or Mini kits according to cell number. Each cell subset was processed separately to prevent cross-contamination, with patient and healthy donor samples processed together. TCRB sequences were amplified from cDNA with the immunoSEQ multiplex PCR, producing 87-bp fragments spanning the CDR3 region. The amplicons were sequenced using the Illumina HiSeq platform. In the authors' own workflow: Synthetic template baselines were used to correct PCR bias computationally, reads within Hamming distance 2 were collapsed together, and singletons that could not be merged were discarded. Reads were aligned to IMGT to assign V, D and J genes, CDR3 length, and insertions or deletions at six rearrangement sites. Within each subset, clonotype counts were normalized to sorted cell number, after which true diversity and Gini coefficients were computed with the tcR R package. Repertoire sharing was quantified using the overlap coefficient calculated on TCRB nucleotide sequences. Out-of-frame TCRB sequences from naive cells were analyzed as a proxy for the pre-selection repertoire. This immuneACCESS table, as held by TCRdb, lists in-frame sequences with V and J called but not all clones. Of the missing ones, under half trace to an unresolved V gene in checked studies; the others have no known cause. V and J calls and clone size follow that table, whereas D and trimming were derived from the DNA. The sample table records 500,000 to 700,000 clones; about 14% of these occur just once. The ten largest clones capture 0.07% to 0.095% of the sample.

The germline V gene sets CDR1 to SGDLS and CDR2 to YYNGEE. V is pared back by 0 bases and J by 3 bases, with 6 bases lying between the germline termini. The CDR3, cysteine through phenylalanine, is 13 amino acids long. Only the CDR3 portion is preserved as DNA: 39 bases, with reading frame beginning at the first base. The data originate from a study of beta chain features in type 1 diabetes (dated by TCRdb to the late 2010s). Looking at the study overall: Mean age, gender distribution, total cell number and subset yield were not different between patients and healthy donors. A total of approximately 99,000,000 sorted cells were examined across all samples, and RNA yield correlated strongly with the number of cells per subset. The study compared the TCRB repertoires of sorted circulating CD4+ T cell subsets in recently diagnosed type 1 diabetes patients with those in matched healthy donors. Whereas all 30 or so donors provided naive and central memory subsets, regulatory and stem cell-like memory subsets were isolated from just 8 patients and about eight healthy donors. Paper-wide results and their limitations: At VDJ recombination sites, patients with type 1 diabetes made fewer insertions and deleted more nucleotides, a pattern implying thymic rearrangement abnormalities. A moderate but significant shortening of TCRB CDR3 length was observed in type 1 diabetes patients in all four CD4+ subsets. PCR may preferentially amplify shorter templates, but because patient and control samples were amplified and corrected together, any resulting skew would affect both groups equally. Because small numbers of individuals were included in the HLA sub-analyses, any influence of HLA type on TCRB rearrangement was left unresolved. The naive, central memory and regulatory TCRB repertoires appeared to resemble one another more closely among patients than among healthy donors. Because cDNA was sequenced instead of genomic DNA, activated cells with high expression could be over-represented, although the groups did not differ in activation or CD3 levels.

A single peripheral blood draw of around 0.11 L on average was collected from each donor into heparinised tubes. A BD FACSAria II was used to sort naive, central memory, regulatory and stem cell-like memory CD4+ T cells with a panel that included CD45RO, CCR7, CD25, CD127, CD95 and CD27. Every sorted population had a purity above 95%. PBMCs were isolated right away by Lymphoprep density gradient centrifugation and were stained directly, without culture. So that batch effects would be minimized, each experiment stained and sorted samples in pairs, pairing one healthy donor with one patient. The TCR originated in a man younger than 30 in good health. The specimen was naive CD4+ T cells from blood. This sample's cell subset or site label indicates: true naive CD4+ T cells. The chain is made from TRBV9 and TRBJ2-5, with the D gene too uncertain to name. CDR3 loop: CASSVGAEETQYF. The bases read TGTGCCAGCAGCGTAGGGGCGGAAGAGACCCAGTACTTC.